Below are 14 T cell receptor beta chains sequenced from a single sample in a study of T cells in Graves' hyperthyroidism and ophthalmopathy (dated by TCRdb to the late 2010s). Library prep was done by multiplex PCR. Sequenced using an Illumina HiSeq 2000. TCR beta CDR3 regions were amplified from RNA transcripts. For the first round of RT-PCR on the TCR CDR3, the HTBI primer set was used together with the Qiagen OneStep RT-PCR kit. Using fastp at Q25 and MiXCR, TCRdb reprocessed the public reads and kept productive beta chains. Identical CDR3 protein sequences are pooled into one entry, listed with their most common genes and DNA. A total of some 560,000 distinct CDR3 sequences appear in this sample, less than 15% of them only once. The ten largest clones add up to roughly 14% of the sample. Sequenced material: blood. The source of these receptors is a middle-aged woman with Graves' hyperthyroidism.

This clonotype has a count of ten or more. The chain employs TRBV29-1 and TRBJ1-1, with D possibly matching TRBD1 (5 bases). V was shortened by 5 bases and J by 7 bases, with 11 bases between the two germline ends. The V gene's germline CDR1 is SQVTM and CDR2 ANQGSEA. The CDR3 covers 11 residues. The CDR3 loop reads CSVRDSIEAFF. The CDR3 DNA reads TGCAGCGTTCGAGACAGTATTGAAGCTTTCTTT.

This clonotype was counted ten times or more. The chain combines TRBV7-3 with TRBJ2-1; D may be TRBD1 or TRBD2 (6 bases each). From germline, CDR1 is SGHTA and CDR2 FQGTGA. V lost 5 bases and J 2 bases, leaving 16 bases between the germline ends. The CDR3 is made up of 16 amino acids. The CDR3: CASSPSPGAAYNEQFF. CDR3 DNA sequence: TGTGCCAGCAGCCCTTCCCCGGGGGCGGCCTACAATGAGCAGTTCTTC.

This chain links TRBV12-5 with TRBJ2-1; D remains unclear. The ends were cut back, 7 bases at V and 7 bases at J, with 11 bases in the middle. The CDR3 length is 12 residues. Per germline, CDR1 LGHNT and CDR2 FRNRAP. The CDR3 coding sequence is TGTGCTAGTGCTCCATCCGGTAATGAGCAGTTCTTC. Its protein product is CASAPSGNEQFF.

There are a few counts of this clonotype. The chain recombines TRBV6-1 with TRBJ2-1, with 9 bases identical to TRBD2. The CDR3 is 14 residues long. The germline V gene encodes CDR1 MNHNS and CDR2 SASEGT. Trimming removed 6 bases from V and 7 bases from J; junction bases left unmatched: 7. Here the CDR3 DNA reads TGTGCCAGCAGGTGGGAACTAGCGGGTAATGAGCAGTTCTTC. Amino acids: CASRWELAGNEQFF.

V is TRBV5-5 and J is TRBJ2-7; no clear D gene. Trimming took off 4 bases at V and 4 bases at J, with 18 bases between the two ends. The CDR3 contains 15 residues. Looked up from germline, CDR1 is SGHKS and CDR2 is YYEKEE (reference sequence). The CDR3 is CASSLTQFILYEQYF. The DNA for the CDR3 is TGTGCCAGCAGCCTCACACAGTTCATCCTTTACGAGCAGTACTTC.

V is TRBV12-5 and J is TRBJ2-1; D remains unclear. The CDR3 totals 13 residues. V lost 3 bases and J 5 bases, leaving 8 bases between the germline ends. The germline V gene has CDR1 LGHNT and CDR2 FRNRAP. The CDR3, as DNA: TGTGCTAGTGGTTTTGATATTAACAATGAGCAGTTCTTC. This sequence encodes CASGFDINNEQFF.

This clonotype was counted ten times or more. This chain connects TRBV30 to TRBJ2-2, with D maybe TRBD2 (5 bases). CDR1 and CDR2 from the germline V gene are GTSNPN and SVGIG (reference sequence). CDR3 length equals 13 residues. Trimming removed 0 bases from V and 3 bases from J, with 5 bases in between. The CDR3 region is CAWSVRDTGELFF. The CDR3 DNA follows: TGTGCCTGGAGTGTGCGGGACACCGGGGAGCTGTTTTTT. Supplemented by reference TRBV30 and TRBJ2-2, the full variable domain reads SQTIHQWPATLVQPVGSPLSLECTVEGTSNPNLYWYRQAAGRGLQLLFYSVGIGQISSEVPQNLSASRPQDRQFILSSKKLLLSDSGFYLCAWSVRDTGELFFGEGSRLTVL.

Only a few counts were recorded for this clonotype. CDR3 sequence reads: CASSQGQGDGNQPQHF. CDR3 bases: TGTGCCAGCAGTCAAGGACAGGGGGACGGAAATCAGCCCCAGCATTTT. The J gene is TRBJ1-5, the V gene TRBV12-3 or TRBV12-4, with 10 bases aligning to TRBD1. The CDR3 is 16 residues long. V lost 5 bases, J lost 4 bases, and 8 bases stayed unmatched.

The chain is built from TRBV5-1 and TRBJ1-2; D unclear. V was pared by 0 bases and J by 2 bases, with 11 bases between. Germline-derived CDR1 and CDR2 are SGHRS and YFSETQ. This CDR3 spans 15 amino acids. The CDR3: CASSLEVALNYGYTF. CDR3 sequence (DNA): TGCGCCAGCAGCTTGGAGGTTGCATTAAACTATGGCTACACCTTC.

This clonotype was seen once. With a much larger clone just one base away, this may be a read error. This rearrangement joins TRBV10-3 to TRBJ2-5, with D perhaps TRBD2 (5 bases). The ends were cut back, 10 bases at V and 1 base at J, with 19 bases in the middle. The CDR3 is 15 residues long. Looked up from germline, CDR1 is ENHRY and CDR2 is SYGVKD. The DNA for the CDR3 is TGTGCCACTTCTTCAGTTTATGCGGGCCAAGAGACCCAGTACTTC. Translation gives CATSSVYAGQETQYF.

This clonotype has ten or more counts. This chain connects TRBV28 to TRBJ2-2; 8 bases are a match to TRBD1. Germline trimming cut 7 bases from V and 4 bases from J; bases unmatched to any gene: 11. Germline values: CDR1 MDHEN, CDR2 SYDVKM. The CDR3 extends over 16 amino acids. CDR3 sequence (DNA): TGTGCCAGCAAAATGACAGGGGCCGCTGTCACCGGGGAGCTGTTTTTT. Translating gives CASKMTGAAVTGELFF.

Turning to this clonotype: This may be a read error, as it is one base from a much larger clone. The J gene is TRBJ2-1, the V gene TRBV12-3 or TRBV12-4; D ambiguous. Trimming took off 7 bases at V and 8 bases at J, with 12 bases between the two ends. The length of the CDR3 is 12 residues. Here the CDR3 DNA reads TGTGCCAGCATTTTCGACGTCGATGAGCAGTTCTTC. Translated: CASIFDVDEQFF.

Ten or more counts support this clonotype. The chain combines TRBV30 with TRBJ2-1; tentative D call: TRBD2 (6 bases). Looked up from germline, CDR1 is GTSNPN and CDR2 is SVGIG (reference sequence). The ends were cut back, 3 bases at V and 7 bases at J, with 22 bases in the middle. This CDR3 is built from 16 residues. Here the CDR3 reads CAWSTPLGGKINEQFF. In DNA form, the CDR3 reads TGTGCCTGGAGCACTCCCTTGGGCGGGAAGATAAATGAGCAGTTCTTC.

This clonotype showed up many times. The chain has TRBV6-1 and TRBJ2-5; 14 nucleotides line up with TRBD2. Germline assignment: CDR1 MNHNS and CDR2 SASEGT. V shed 6 bases, J shed 5 bases, and the junction held 5 bases outside the gene matches. The CDR3 length is 15 residues. CDR3 region: CASSRGLAGGETQYF. The CDR3 bases are TGTGCCAGCAGCAGAGGACTAGCGGGAGGTGAGACCCAGTACTTC.